This T cell receptor (beta chain) originates from a study of blood T cell repertoires in COVID-19. Profiled with immunoSEQ multiplex PCR; TCRdb holds only in-frame clones, not every one. The data show fewer than 65,000 clones, with 80% to 90% seen just once and about 1.2% held by the top ten. Germline assignment: CDR1 SGHDT and CDR2 YYEEEE. The CDR3 has 15 residues. Trimming took 3 bases from V and 4 from J; bases not matched to a gene: 5. The chain carries TRBV5-6 and TRBJ1-3, with TRBD1 matching 9 bases. Sequencing was done on a sample of peripheral blood. The TCR comes from a man aged 60-69 years with acute or convalescent COVID-19. The CDR3 nucleotides are TGTGCCAGCAGCTGGGGACAGGGAACAGGAAACACCATATATTTT. This translates into CASSWGQGTGNTIYF. The variable domain in full, completed from reference TRBV5-6 and TRBJ1-3, reads DAGVTQSPTHLIKTRGQQVTLRCSPKSGHDTVSWYQQALGQGPQFIFQYYEEEERQRGNFPDRFSGHQFPNYSSELNVNALLLGDSALYLCASSWGQGTGNTIYFGEGSWLTVV.